The 6 T cell receptor beta chains presented below share a single source sample, sequenced in a study of T cell changes during pregnancy in multiple sclerosis. Measured with immunoSEQ multiplex PCR; TCRdb has only the in-frame clones, and not every one. The sample has more than 55,000 clones; roughly 90% are singletons. The sequences come from peripheral blood, collected in the first trimester of pregnancy. The source is a female donor in good health, enrolled as a control in a pregnancy study.

The chain employs TRBV6-1 and TRBJ1-5, with D maybe TRBD1 (5 bases). Germline V gene data show CDR1 as MNHNS and CDR2 as SASEGT. This CDR3 is 13 amino acids long. Trimming took 5 bases from V and 4 from J, leaving 9 bases between them. CDR3 residues: CASSSSGNQPQHF. The DNA for the CDR3 is TGTGCCAGCAGTTCCTCAGGGAATCAGCCCCAGCATTTT.

In its sample, this clone was seen once. The chain combines TRBV6-5 with TRBJ2-7; 8 bases match TRBD2. Germline V gene sequence: CDR1 MNHEY, CDR2 SVGAGI. This CDR3 region has 15 residues. V shed 6 bases, J shed 3 bases, and the junction held 10 bases outside the gene matches. Written as DNA, the CDR3 is TGTGCCAGCAGCCAACGGGGACTAGTCGGCTACGAGCAGTACTTC. As protein: CASSQRGLVGYEQYF.

The chain links TRBV5-6 to TRBJ2-1, with 8 bases identical to TRBD2. There are 15 residues in the CDR3. The V gene's germline CDR1 is SGHDT and CDR2 YYEEEE. The ends lost 4 bases at V and 8 bases at J; junction bases unmatched: 11. CDR3 amino acids: CASSTPGLVNHEQFF. The DNA of the CDR3 is TGTGCCAGCAGCACTCCGGGACTAGTGAACCATGAGCAGTTCTTC.

There are a few counts of this clone. The V gene is TRBV5-1, the J gene TRBJ1-1, with D possibly TRBD1 on 5 matching bases. Germline assignment: CDR1 SGHRS and CDR2 YFSETQ. This CDR3 is 15 amino acids long. V was trimmed by 0 bases and J by 5 bases, leaving 14 bases between them. The CDR3: CASSLGAREGTEAFF. CDR3 nucleotide sequence: TGCGCCAGCAGCTTGGGGGCCAGGGAAGGGACTGAAGCTTTCTTT.

V usage is TRBV6-6 and J usage is TRBJ1-2; D gene ambiguous. V shed 2 bases and J shed 6 bases, with 13 bases lying between them. The V gene's germline CDR1 is MNHNY and CDR2 SVGAGI (reference sequence). The CDR3 contains 14 residues. The DNA for the CDR3 is TGTGCCAGCAGTTACCCGACAAGCCCAAATGGCTACACCTTC. This translates into CASSYPTSPNGYTF.

CDR3 protein: CAIKGLVKGGSGYEQYF. The CDR3 DNA reads TGTGCCATCAAGGGGTTAGTCAAGGGCGGGAGTGGATACGAGCAGTACTTC. The chain joins TRBV10-3 to TRBJ2-7; 7 nucleotides line up with TRBD2. CDR3 size: 17 residues. From germline, CDR1 is ENHRY and CDR2 SYGVKD. Losses at the gene ends were 7 bases for V and 4 bases for J; bases not matched to a gene: 19.